Sequencing of this TCR beta chain was carried out in a study of shared clonotypes between healthy human individuals (TCRdb year 2020). Turning to the overall study: A couple of women and three men aged 18 to 49 years were included in the cohort. For each donor, three plates each were used for CD4 naive and CD4 memory, two plates were used for CD8 naive, and one plate was used for CD8 memory. The study deeply sequenced blood TCR repertoires of about five healthy adults to estimate repertoire size and the extent of clonotype sharing between individuals. Different laboratories and diverse techniques were used to prepare libraries and sequence TCR repertoires, to increase sequencing depth and limit assay-specific biases. Each donor's leukapheresis produced roughly between roughly 0.85 and 9.5 billion PBMCs. Paper-wide results and their limitations: About 5% of naive CD4, 3.5% of naive CD8, approximately 2% of memory CD4, and approximately 0.4% of memory CD8 clonotypes were shared across several donors. Incomplete sequencing was indicated by rarefaction of sorted-subset datasets, despite the large sequencing depth. Pairwise subsampling led to the expectation that sequencing depth would affect the degree of clonotype sharing among donors. Clonotypes shared by all four sorted-subset donors showed higher generation probabilities than non-shared clonotypes. Sampling was restricted to blood, and TCR repertoires in tissue are likely to differ from TCR repertoires in blood. Larger estimated clonotype richness was generally found for naive subsets than for memory subsets. The genetic and exposure-history diversity represented was limited by the small number of donors.

The donors were healthy, HIV-negative adults who had no recently reported acute infections or vaccinations. Only Caucasian adults living in Nashville, Tennessee, USA were represented among the donors. CD4+ T cells were enriched by magnetic negative selection; naive cells were then positively selected on CD45RA, and the negative fraction formed the memory subset. After blood collection by leukapheresis, PBMCs were isolated using Ficoll-Histopaque density gradient centrifugation and then cryopreserved in the vapor phase of liquid nitrogen. Analytical flow cytometry was used to check the purity and quantity of every magnetically sorted T cell population. Genomic DNA was isolated from each sorted fraction and quantified by UV absorbance on a Nanodrop 2000c. With respect to this clone: What antigen it recognizes has not been identified. The record has no base qualities; no much larger clone is one base away.

The CDR3 numbers 15 residues from cysteine through phenylalanine. Of all the DNA, just the CDR3 is kept, 45 bases in frame from base 1. V trim: 4 bases; J trim: 4 bases; unmatched bases: 6. As encoded in the germline V gene, CDR1 is LGHNA while CDR2 is YSLEER. Using the deep immunoSEQ assay, TCR CDR3 regions were amplified from genomic DNA by multiplex PCR. Genomic DNA extracted from each cell subset was distributed evenly over all wells of several immunoSEQ 96-well plates, and each plate served as one replicate. Each replicate PCR for sorted subsets received about 0.2 ug genomic DNA, equal to some 32,000 T cell genomes. Purified libraries were measured with a Qubit 3.0 fluorometer, size-checked on a Bioanalyzer 2100, and measured again with the KAPA Library Quantification kit. Every immunoSEQ 96-well plate was sequenced on a dedicated single-read 150-cycle Illumina NextSeq 550 flow cell. The paper's data handling went like this. Because the immunoSEQ output included only junctional sequences and no quality scores, the filtering could not be the same as the filtering used for full-length reads. Sequences were annotated with PyIR, a Python wrapper for IgBLAST v1.9, using IMGT germline references to assign V/J genes and CDR3. Any read was removed if the V/J assignment was weak (E-value above 1e-6), the CDR3 was missing, or the read contained stop codons, out-of-frame junctions, or ambiguous translated residues. V3J clonotypes were defined by identical inferred V gene, J gene, and CDR3 amino acid sequence. To compute the percentage overlap between repertoires, the number of shared unique clonotypes was divided by the size of the smaller repertoire. Three approaches were used to assess repertoire richness: RTK rarefaction, the Chao1 estimator, and Recon v2.1 estimates of unobserved clonotypes. OLGA was used to compute generation probabilities for all TCRbeta clonotypes that the gDNA method yielded from a handful of donors. TCRdb mirrors the immuneACCESS table, restricted to in-frame sequences. Some clones are absent from its copies; in checked studies, under half trace to an unresolved V gene, and the reason for the others is unknown. V, J and clone size are those of that table, while D and trimming were read from the DNA. In this sample the table shows 2,100,000 or so clones, under 97% of which occur a single time. The ten largest clonotypes hold 0.13% of the sample.

Sequenced input: naive CD4+ T cells sorted from blood. Taken with the paper, the label for cell subset or site translates to: CD45RA+ positively selected. This TCR was sampled from a man between 18 and 35 years old in good health. The sequence joins TRBV4-3 to TRBJ1-3, and 8 junction bases match TRBD1. The CDR3 sequence is CASSPGQGTGNTIYF. The DNA sequence is given as TGCGCCAGCAGCCCCGGACAGGGAACAGGAAACACCATATATTTT.